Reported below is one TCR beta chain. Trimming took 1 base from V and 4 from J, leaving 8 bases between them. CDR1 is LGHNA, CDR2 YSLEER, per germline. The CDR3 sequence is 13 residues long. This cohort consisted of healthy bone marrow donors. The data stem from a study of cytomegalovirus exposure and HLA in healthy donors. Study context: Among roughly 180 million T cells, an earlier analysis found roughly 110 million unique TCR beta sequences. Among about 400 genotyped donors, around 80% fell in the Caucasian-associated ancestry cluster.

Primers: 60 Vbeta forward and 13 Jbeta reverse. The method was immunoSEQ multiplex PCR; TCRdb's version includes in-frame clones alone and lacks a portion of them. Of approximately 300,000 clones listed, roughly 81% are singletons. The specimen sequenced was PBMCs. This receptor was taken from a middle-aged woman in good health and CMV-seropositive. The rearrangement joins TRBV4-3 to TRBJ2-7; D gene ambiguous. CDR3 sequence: CASSQGIAYEQYF. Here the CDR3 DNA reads TGCGCCAGCAGCCAAGGTATCGCGTACGAGCAGTACTTC.